Listed here is a single T cell receptor beta chain. Its antigen is unknown. The sample holds no much larger clone one base away, and base qualities are not on file. As encoded in the germline V gene (reference sequence), CDR1 is MNHEY while CDR2 is SMNVEV. The junction shows trimming of 5 bases on V and 4 bases on J, and the gene matches do not reach 3 bases of it. There are 13 amino acids in the CDR3, from cysteine to phenylalanine inclusive. Just CDR3 DNA is preserved here, 39 bases in frame from base 1. This entry belongs to a study of OX40 agonist ivuxolimab in advanced cancers. In terms of the full investigation: Ivuxolimab was an agonistic, fully human IgG2 monoclonal antibody directed against OX40 (CD134), a costimulatory receptor. The purpose of peripheral TCRbeta sequencing was to test whether ivuxolimab changed TCR sequence diversity and led to clonal T-cell expansion. Partial responses occurred in three dose-escalation patients: two with cutaneous melanoma and one with hepatocellular carcinoma. Of the approximately 54 patients in dose escalation, about 20 had hepatocellular carcinoma, about 15 had melanoma, 9 had renal cell carcinoma and 9 had head and neck cancer. Intravenous ivuxolimab was administered to patients every 2 weeks at six dose levels: 0.01, 0.1, 0.3, 1.5, 3 and 10 mg/kg. The dose-escalation cohort was about 87% male with a mean age of roughly 62 years, ranging from about 23 to 85. Patients were allowed to have had prior anti-PD-1, anti-PD-L1 or anti-CTLA-4 therapy, and approximately 41% of the dose-escalation patients had previously received checkpoint inhibitors. The paper covers the monotherapy dose-escalation part of the phase I ivuxolimab trial, which included N ≈ 50 patients.

The trial excluded patients who had a history of autoimmune disease or were on systemic immunosuppression. Peripheral blood for TCR sequencing was collected from all dose cohorts at baseline, on cycle 4 day 1, and on cycle 7 day 1. The samples were drawn from a first-in-human, open-label, multicenter phase I dose-escalation trial of ivuxolimab. Adults with locally advanced or metastatic melanoma, renal cell, hepatocellular, or head and neck squamous cell carcinoma were enrolled in the trial. CD4+ and CD8+ T cells were sorted separately from peripheral blood before TCR sequencing. General findings and caveats noted by the study authors: Antigen specificity was not determined for the clonally expanded peripheral T cells. On average, CD8+ T cells showed more expanded clones than CD4+ T cells after ivuxolimab. Low levels of normalized T-cell clonal expansion were also seen in some patients who did not respond. In the 0.1-3.0 mg/kg groups, partial responders were among the patients with the lowest normalized peripheral clonal expansion, particularly in CD8+ T cells. Clonal expansion of both CD4+ and CD8+ blood T cells was observed from baseline to week 6 at doses 0.1 to 3.0 mg/kg.

Genomic DNA was isolated from the sorted cells so that the TCRbeta CDR3 region could be sequenced. TCRbeta CDR3 regions were sequenced using the immunoSEQ Assay. In TCRdb, the immuneACCESS table is reduced to in-frame sequences with V and J assigned. These tables do not hold every clone; where another copy was compared, an unresolved V gene accounts for under half, and the others remain unexplained. Across this sample there are tens of thousands of clones, with approximately 94% seen only once. The top ten constitute about a sixth of the sample. This sequence uses TRBV27 and TRBJ1-2; 8 nucleotides in the junction match TRBD1. Here the sequenced sample was CD4+ or CD8+ T cells sorted from blood, taken in a trial of the OX40 agonist ivuxolimab. This TCR derives from an adult with an advanced solid tumor such as melanoma, head and neck, liver or kidney cancer. The DNA sequence is as follows: TGTGCCAGCAGTCCAACAGGGGGCTATGGCTACACCTTC. This translates into CASSPTGGYGYTF.